The present T cell receptor beta chain was sequenced within a study of blood T cell repertoires in COVID-19. For the study at large: Sites in the United States, Italy and Spain provided acute and convalescent COVID-19 samples. PBMCs, B-cell-depleted T cells, or T cells provided the cDNA or gDNA that made up the material.

CDR1 KGHDR and CDR2 SFDVKD come from the germline V gene. This CDR3 contains 15 residues. V shed 4 bases and J 6 bases; nucleotides not matched to a gene: 8. In the authors' methods: Reference gene primer amplification yielded estimated nucleated cell counts. Sequenced by immunoSEQ multiplex PCR; TCRdb stores in-frame clones only, minus some. From that table come the V and J calls and clone size; the DNA was used to work out D and trimming. The repertoire holds around 63,000 clones, with 70% to 90% as singletons. Sequencing input: peripheral blood. The chain carries TRBV24-1 and TRBJ2-3, with TRBD1 identical over 8 bases. The receptor was derived from a man in his sixties with acute or convalescent COVID-19. CDR3 loop: CATSERTGPGDTQYF. The CDR3, as DNA: TGTGCCACCAGTGAACGGACAGGGCCGGGGGATACGCAGTATTTT.